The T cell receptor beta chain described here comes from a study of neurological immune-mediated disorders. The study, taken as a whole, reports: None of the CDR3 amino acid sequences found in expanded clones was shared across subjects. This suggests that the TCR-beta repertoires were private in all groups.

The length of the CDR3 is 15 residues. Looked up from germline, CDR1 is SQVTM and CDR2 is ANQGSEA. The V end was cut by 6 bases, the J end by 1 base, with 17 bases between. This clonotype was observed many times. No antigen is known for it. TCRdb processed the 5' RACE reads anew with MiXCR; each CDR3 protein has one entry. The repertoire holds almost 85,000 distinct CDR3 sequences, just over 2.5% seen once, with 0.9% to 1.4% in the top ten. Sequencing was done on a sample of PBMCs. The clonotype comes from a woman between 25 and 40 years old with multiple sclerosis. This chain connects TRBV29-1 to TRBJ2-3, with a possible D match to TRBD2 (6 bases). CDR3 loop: CSVMRLVRGTDTQYF. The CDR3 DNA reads TGCAGCGTGATGCGACTAGTTCGGGGCACAGATACGCAGTATTTT.